The present entry profiles one TCR beta chain with its context. Trimming cost V 4 bases and J 6 bases; bases outside gene matches: 7. This CDR3 region has 14 residues. Germline V CDR1 and CDR2: SGHDT, YYEEEE. Measured with immunoSEQ multiplex PCR; TCRdb has only the in-frame clones, and not every one. This sample yields around 67,000 clones, of which nearly 90% are seen a single time; 1.3% belongs to the top ten. Baseline was the first blood sampling point, followed by cycle 4 day 1 and cycle 7 day 1. The data derive from a study of OX40 agonist ivuxolimab in advanced cancers. The sequence derives from an adult with an advanced solid tumor such as melanoma, head and neck, liver or kidney cancer. This chain uses TRBV5-6 with TRBJ2-7; 10 bases line up with TRBD2. The sequencing used CD4+ or CD8+ T cells sorted from blood, collected in a trial of the OX40 agonist ivuxolimab. The DNA for the CDR3 is TGTGCCAGCAGCGGTGGACTAGCGGCGGGCGAGCAGTACTTC. Protein sequence: CASSGGLAAGEQYF.